The TCR beta chain under discussion was sequenced for a study of blood T cell repertoires in COVID-19. Study in general: Acute and convalescent COVID-19 specimens originated in the United States, Italy and Spain. The cDNA or gDNA used as material had been derived from T cells, B-cell-depleted T cells, or PBMCs.

The CDR3 covers 15 residues. V lost 4 bases to trimming and J lost 4 bases; unmatched junction nucleotides: 3. Germline V gene data show CDR1 as SGHTS and CDR2 as YDEGEE. The data were produced by immunoSEQ multiplex PCR, yet TCRdb's version contains in-frame clones alone and is incomplete. The table has about 230,000 clones, over 80% seen once; the top ten hold around 27%. This chain connects TRBV5-8 to TRBJ2-5; 14 bases are shared with TRBD2. Sequencing was performed on peripheral blood. This TCR derives from a man between 35 and 55 years old with acute or convalescent COVID-19. This CDR3 reads CASSGGLAGAETQYF. DNA of the CDR3: TGTGCCAGCAGCGGGGGACTAGCGGGAGCAGAGACCCAGTACTTC.